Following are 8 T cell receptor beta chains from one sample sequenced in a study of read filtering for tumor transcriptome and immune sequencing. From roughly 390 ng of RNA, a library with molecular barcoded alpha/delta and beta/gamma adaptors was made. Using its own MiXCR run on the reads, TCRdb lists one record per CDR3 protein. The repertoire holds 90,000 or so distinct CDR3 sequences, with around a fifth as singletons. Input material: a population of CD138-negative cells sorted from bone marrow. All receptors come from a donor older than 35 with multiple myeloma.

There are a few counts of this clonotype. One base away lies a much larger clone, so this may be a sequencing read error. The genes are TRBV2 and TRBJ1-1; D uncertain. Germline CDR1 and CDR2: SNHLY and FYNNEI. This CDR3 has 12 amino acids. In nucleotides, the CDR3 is TGTGCCAGCACGCCGGACCACACTGGAGCTTTCTTT. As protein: CASTPDHTGAFF.

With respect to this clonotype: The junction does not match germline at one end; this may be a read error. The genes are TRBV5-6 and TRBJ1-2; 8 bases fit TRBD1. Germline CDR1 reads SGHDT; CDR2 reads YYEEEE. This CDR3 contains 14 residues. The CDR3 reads CASRRAGGAQHAYF. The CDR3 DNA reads TGTGCCAGCAGGAGGGCAGGGGGCGCCCAACACGCCTACTTC.

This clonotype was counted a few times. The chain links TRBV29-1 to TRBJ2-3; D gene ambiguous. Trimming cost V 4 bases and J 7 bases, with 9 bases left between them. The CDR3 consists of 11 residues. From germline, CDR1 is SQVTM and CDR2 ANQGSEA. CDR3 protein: CSVALANTQYF. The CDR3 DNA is TGCAGCGTTGCTTTAGCCAATACGCAGTATTTT.

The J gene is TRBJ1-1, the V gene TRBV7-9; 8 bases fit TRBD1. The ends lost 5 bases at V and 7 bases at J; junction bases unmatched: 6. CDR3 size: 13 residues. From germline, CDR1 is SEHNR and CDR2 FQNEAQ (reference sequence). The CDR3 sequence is CASSARTGFEAFF. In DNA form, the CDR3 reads TGTGCCAGCAGCGCCCGGACAGGGTTTGAAGCTTTCTTT.

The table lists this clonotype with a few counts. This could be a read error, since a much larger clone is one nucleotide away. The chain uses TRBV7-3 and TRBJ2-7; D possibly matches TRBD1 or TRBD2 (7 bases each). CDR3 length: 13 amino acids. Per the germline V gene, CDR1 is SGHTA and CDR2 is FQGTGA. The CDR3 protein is CAISPGRGQEQYF. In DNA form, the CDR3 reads TGTGCCATCAGCCCAGGGAGGGGGCAGGAGCAGTACTTC.

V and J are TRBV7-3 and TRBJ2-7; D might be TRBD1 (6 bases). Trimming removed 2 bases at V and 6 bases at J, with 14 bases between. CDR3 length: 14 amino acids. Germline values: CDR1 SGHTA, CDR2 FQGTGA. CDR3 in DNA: TGTGCCAGCAGCTTACGGTACAGGGAGAGCGAGCAGTACTTC. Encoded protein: CASSLRYRESEQYF.

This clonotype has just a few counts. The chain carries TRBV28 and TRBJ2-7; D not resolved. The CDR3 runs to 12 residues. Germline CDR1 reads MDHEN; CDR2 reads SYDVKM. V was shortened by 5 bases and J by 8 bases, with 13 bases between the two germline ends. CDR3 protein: CASSVLSRKQYF. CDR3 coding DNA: TGTGCCAGCAGTGTACTATCTAGGAAGCAGTACTTC.

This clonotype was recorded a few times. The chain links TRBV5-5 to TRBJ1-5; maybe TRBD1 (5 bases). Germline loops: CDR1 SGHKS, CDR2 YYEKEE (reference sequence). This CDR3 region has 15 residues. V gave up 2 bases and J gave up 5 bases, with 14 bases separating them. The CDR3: CASSLIGQGDQPQHF. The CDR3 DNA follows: TGTGCCAGCAGCTTAATCGGTCAGGGCGATCAGCCCCAGCATTTT.